A selection of T cell receptor beta chains follows, all from one sample in a study of blood T cell repertoires in COVID-19. Clones were read by immunoSEQ multiplex PCR, and TCRdb kept only the in-frame ones, dropping some. The sample holds fewer than 500,000 clones, roughly nine tenths seen once. The sample consisted of PBMCs or T cells enriched from blood (not recorded which). Receptors originate from a man aged 25-40 years who had recovered from COVID-19. The CDR3 runs from the conserved cysteine through the conserved F or W. A D gene is named only where the DNA matches it firmly. The size entry is marked missing in some rows and otherwise reads once, few, many or a size class.

D gene,clone size,V gene,J gene,CDR3 protein,CDR3 DNA
TRBD2,-,TRBV18,TRBJ2-3,CASSPGTSGGTDTQYF,TGTGCCAGCTCACCAGGGACTAGCGGGGGAACAGATACGCAGTATTTT
TRBD2,-,TRBV6-5,TRBJ2-7,CASSYSLLAGGYEQYF,TGTGCCAGCAGTTACTCCCTCCTAGCGGGAGGGTACGAGCAGTACTTC
-,-,TRBV18,TRBJ2-3,CASSPGSGTDTQYF,TGTGCCAGCTCACCTGGGTCGGGGACAGATACGCAGTATTTT
TRBD1,-,TRBV5-1,TRBJ2-2,CASSIGQGAITGELFF,TGCGCCAGCAGCATAGGACAGGGGGCAATTACAGGGGAGCTGTTTTTT
-,-,TRBV29-1,TRBJ2-1,CSVDVASGYNEQFF,TGCAGCGTTGATGTAGCTAGTGGATACAATGAGCAGTTCTTC
-,-,TRBV18,TRBJ2-7,CASSPVDSSYEQYF,TGTGCCAGCTCACCGGTGGACTCTTCCTACGAGCAGTACTTC
TRBD2,-,TRBV5-4,TRBJ2-7,CASSPRGGSFYEQYF,TGTGCCAGCAGCCCTCGGGGCGGGAGCTTTTACGAGCAGTACTTC
-,-,TRBV6-5,TRBJ2-1,CASSYPLGNEQFF,TGTGCCAGCAGTTACCCCCTAGGCAATGAGCAGTTCTTC
-,-,TRBV7-9,TRBJ2-7,CASDTDTRQYF,TGTGCCAGCGACACCGATACGCGGCAGTACTTC
-,-,TRBV5-1,TRBJ1-2,CASRPGGSANYGYTF,TGCGCCAGCAGACCGGGAGGGTCGGCTAACTATGGCTACACCTTC
-,-,TRBV2,TRBJ2-2,CASKETPTGELFF,TGTGCCAGCAAGGAGACTCCCACCGGGGAGCTGTTTTTT
TRBD1,-,TRBV5-1,TRBJ2-4,CASRLGGDRGRTAKNIQYF,TGCGCCAGCAGACTTGGTGGGGACAGGGGGCGCACAGCCAAAAACATTCAGTACTTC
-,-,TRBV7-2,TRBJ2-7,CASSFGRDLYEQYF,TGTGCCAGCAGCTTTGGGCGGGATCTCTACGAGCAGTACTTC
-,-,TRBV14,TRBJ1-1,CASSPRGLGTEAFF,TGTGCCAGCAGCCCCAGGGGCCTGGGCACTGAAGCTTTCTTT
TRBD1,-,TRBV6-5,TRBJ1-2,CASSYSWTGVNYGYTF,TGTGCCAGCAGTTACTCTTGGACAGGAGTAAACTATGGCTACACCTTC
-,-,TRBV2,TRBJ2-5,CASPKGSAAVAQYF,TGTGCCAGCCCTAAGGGGTCAGCTGCAGTGGCCCAGTACTTC
-,few,TRBV28,TRBJ2-7,CASLPGGTGLREQYF,TGTGCCAGCCTCCCGGGAGGGACAGGGCTGCGGGAGCAGTACTTC
-,-,TRBV28,TRBJ2-2,CASSLSFTGELFF,TGTGCCAGCAGTTTAAGCTTCACCGGGGAGCTGTTTTTT
TRBD1,-,TRBV2,TRBJ2-6,CASAGQELSGANVLTF,TGTGCCAGCGCGGGACAGGAACTCTCTGGGGCCAACGTCCTGACTTTC
-,-,TRBV29-1,TRBJ1-3,CSVLNSGNTIYF,TGCAGCGTACTAAACTCTGGAAACACCATATATTTT
TRBD1,-,TRBV27,TRBJ2-7,CASSQQGFSYEQYF,TGTGCCAGCAGTCAACAGGGGTTCTCCTACGAGCAGTACTTC
-,-,TRBV4-1,TRBJ1-1,CASSLQVLNTEAFF,TGCGCCAGCAGCCTACAGGTTCTGAACACTGAAGCTTTCTTT
TRBD1,-,TRBV6-5,TRBJ2-7,CASTAGTGPTYEQYF,TGTGCCAGCACCGCTGGGACAGGGCCCACCTACGAGCAGTACTTC
-,once,TRBV5-5,TRBJ2-7,CASSLTGMAPHEQYF,TGTGCCAGCAGCCTTACAGGGATGGCCCCCCACGAGCAGTACTTC
TRBD2,-,TRBV14,TRBJ2-1,CASSQFIGGSQFF,TGTGCCAGCAGCCAATTTATCGGCGGGAGCCAGTTCTTC
TRBD2,few,TRBV28,TRBJ2-2,CASGRGTGELFF,TGTGCCAGCGGGAGGGGCACCGGGGAGCTGTTTTTT
-,-,TRBV3-1/TRBV3-2,TRBJ2-4,CASSQGAQAKNIQYF,TGTGCCAGCAGCCAAGGTGCGCAAGCCAAAAACATTCAGTACTTC
TRBD1,-,TRBV27,TRBJ2-7,CASSKVPGQVVEQYF,TGTGCCAGCAGTAAAGTCCCGGGACAGGTAGTCGAGCAGTACTTC
TRBD1,-,TRBV11-3,TRBJ1-1,CASGAGGLNTEAFF,TGTGCCAGCGGTGCAGGGGGCTTGAACACTGAAGCTTTCTTT
-,-,TRBV4-1,TRBJ2-3,CASSQVVQGTDTQYF,TGCGCCAGCAGCCAAGTGGTACAGGGCACAGATACGCAGTATTTT
TRBD2,-,TRBV2,TRBJ2-7,CASTGLVLAAHEQYF,TGTGCCAGCACAGGGTTGGTACTAGCGGCCCACGAGCAGTACTTC
-,once,TRBV10-2,TRBJ2-4,CASSVGTRSGAKNIQYF,TGCGCCAGCAGCGTCGGTACGAGGAGCGGGGCCAAAAACATTCAGTACTTC
-,-,TRBV28,TRBJ2-5,CASSSTGPETQYF,TGTGCCAGCAGTTCTACAGGGCCAGAGACCCAGTACTTC
TRBD2,-,TRBV3-1/TRBV3-2,TRBJ2-7,CASSQGPGLAKYEQYF,TGTGCCAGCAGCCAAGGGCCGGGACTAGCGAAATACGAGCAGTACTTC
-,-,TRBV19,TRBJ2-3,CATEGQGMFTQYF,TGTGCCACCGAGGGGCAGGGGATGTTTACGCAGTATTTT
TRBD2,-,TRBV7-8,TRBJ2-4,CASGTGLEFFQYF,TGTGCCAGCGGCACGGGACTAGAATTTTTTCAGTACTTC
TRBD2,-,TRBV5-4,TRBJ2-1,CASRGRAGAYNEQFF,TGTGCCAGCAGGGGGCGGGCGGGAGCCTACAATGAGCAGTTCTTC
-,-,TRBV19,TRBJ2-7,CASSKHGPIYEQYF,TGTGCCAGTAGTAAACATGGGCCGATCTACGAGCAGTACTTC
-,-,TRBV12-3/TRBV12-4,TRBJ2-7,CASRGGLGYEQYF,TGTGCCAGCAGGGGGGGGCTGGGCTACGAGCAGTACTTC
-,once,TRBV27,TRBJ2-3,CASTRRGITDTQYF,TGTGCCAGCACACGAAGGGGGATCACAGATACGCAGTATTTT
-,few,TRBV19,TRBJ1-6,CASSPGSGNSPLHF,TGTGCCAGTAGTCCCGGTTCAGGGAATTCACCCCTCCACTTT
-,-,TRBV7-2,TRBJ2-5,CASSLARRETQYF,TGTGCCAGCAGCTTGGCTAGGAGGGAGACCCAGTACTTC
-,-,TRBV9,TRBJ2-7,CASSVGGSDEQYF,TGTGCCAGCAGCGTCGGGGGATCGGACGAGCAGTACTTC